A selection of T cell receptor beta chains follows, all from one sample in a study of cytomegalovirus exposure and HLA in healthy donors. Repertoires were generated with immunoSEQ multiplex PCR, while TCRdb's copy carries only in-frame clones and drops some. The table has under 150,000 clones, around 10% seen once; the top ten hold 2.5% to 3.5%. Sequencing used PBMCs. The source of these receptors is a man in his thirties or forties in good health and CMV-seronegative. Each CDR3 is given with its conserved first and last residue. A D gene is named only where the DNA matches it firmly. Clone size is shown for a subset of rows, as once, few, many or a class of expanded clone.

>TRBV11-2|.|TRBJ1-2|TRBD1
TGTGCCAGCAGCTCCCGAAGCGTGGGACAGGGGGGCTATGGCTACACCTTC
CASSSRSVGQGGYGYTF
>TRBV6-5|few|TRBJ2-7|.
TGTGCCAGCAGTTACTCGAGTCAGCAGTACTTC
CASSYSSQQYF
>TRBV2|.|TRBJ2-3|.
TGTGCCAGCAGTGTGTCTAGCGGCACAGATACGCAGTATTTT
CASSVSSGTDTQYF
>TRBV2|.|TRBJ2-6|.
TGTGCCAGCAGTCTTGGACATTCCTCTGGGGCCAACGTCCTGACTTTC
CASSLGHSSGANVLTF
>TRBV7-2|few|TRBJ2-7|.
TGTGCCAGCAGCCTGGAGAGCGCCAGCTCCTACGAGCAGTACTTC
CASSLESASSYEQYF
>TRBV5-4|few|TRBJ2-3|.
TGTGCCAGCAACGCGCCCTGGGATACGCAGTATTTT
CASNAPWDTQYF
>TRBV11-3|.|TRBJ1-3|.
TGTGCCAGCAGCTTAGATGGCACAGCCGGAAACACCATATATTTT
CASSLDGTAGNTIYF
>TRBV7-9|.|TRBJ1-4|.
TGTGCCAGCAGCTTAAGGGGAGGTGAAAAACTGTTTTTT
CASSLRGGEKLFF
>TRBV29-1|few|TRBJ1-2|TRBD1
TGCAGCGGGGACAGCGACTATGGCTACACCTTC
CSGDSDYGYTF
>TRBV11-3|.|TRBJ2-4|.
TGTGCCAGCAGCTTAGCCGACTCCGGCTTCGGGAAAAACATTCAGTACTTC
CASSLADSGFGKNIQYF
>TRBV2|few|TRBJ1-2|.
TGTGCCGGCTACAGGGAAGAGCTCTCCGGCTACACCTTC
CAGYREELSGYTF
>TRBV19|.|TRBJ1-5|TRBD1
TGTGCCAGTAGTAGGACAGGGGTTATCAATCAGCCCCAGCATTTT
CASSRTGVINQPQHF
>TRBV7-9|.|TRBJ1-1|TRBD1
TGTGCCAGCAGCCCTCCAGGACAGGTCGTGGTCACTGAAGCTTTCTTT
CASSPPGQVVVTEAFF
>TRBV5-1|few|TRBJ2-1|TRBD2
TGCGCCAGCAGCTTGACTAGCGGGAGGGCCAATGAGCAGTTCTTC
CASSLTSGRANEQFF
>TRBV30|.|TRBJ1-5|.
TGTGCCTGGAGTGCCCATTCACAGATTTATAGCAATCAGCCCCAGCATTTT
CAWSAHSQIYSNQPQHF
>TRBV29-1|few|TRBJ2-5|TRBD2
TGCAGCGGAGAGGGACTAGCGGGGGATATCCCCCAAGAGGCCCAGTACTTC
CSGEGLAGDIPQEAQYF
>TRBV5-4|few|TRBJ2-7|.
TGTGCCAGCAGCGGACTTCCCAGGGGCAGTTTGTACGAGCAGTACTTC
CASSGLPRGSLYEQYF
>TRBV6-5|few|TRBJ1-4|.
TGTGCCAGCACCGCCCAGGGTGAAGAAAAACTGTTTTTT
CASTAQGEEKLFF
>TRBV7-6|few|TRBJ1-2|TRBD1
TGTGCCAGCAGTTACCGGGACAGCGGGGGCTACACCTTC
CASSYRDSGGYTF
>TRBV4-1|few|TRBJ2-7|TRBD2
TGCGCCAGCAGCCAAGATGAGGCGAGAGCGGGGGGGTACGAGCAGTACTTC
CASSQDEARAGGYEQYF
>TRBV11-3|.|TRBJ2-2|.
TGTGCCAGCAGCTCGCAGGGGAACACCGGGGAGCTGTTTTTT
CASSSQGNTGELFF
>TRBV5-1|few|TRBJ2-3|.
TGCGCCAGCAGCGTCGGACTAACAGATACGCAGTATTTT
CASSVGLTDTQYF
>TRBV2|few|TRBJ2-4|.
TGTGCCAGCATTGGACTTCTCGAAAACATTCAGTACTTC
CASIGLLENIQYF
>TRBV7-2|few|TRBJ1-1|.
TGTGCCAGCAGCTCCCGACGGGGTGCTGAAGCTTTCTTT
CASSSRRGAEAFF
>TRBV19|.|TRBJ2-1|.
TGTGCCAGTAGTTCGGGGAGCTCCTACAATGAGCAGTTCTTC
CASSSGSSYNEQFF
>TRBV10-3|few|TRBJ1-2|TRBD1
TGTGCCGTCAGAGGGGGCTTGGAAGGCTACACCTTC
CAVRGGLEGYTF
>TRBV6-5|.|TRBJ2-3|TRBD1
TGTGCCAGCAGGACGCAGGGGGCGGTGGATACGCAGTATTTT
CASRTQGAVDTQYF
>TRBV13|.|TRBJ2-2|TRBD1
TGTGCCAGCAGAACAGGGGGCTACACCGGGGAGCTGTTTTTT
CASRTGGYTGELFF
>TRBV6-5|.|TRBJ2-7|TRBD1
TGTGCCAGCAGAAATAAGGGACAGGGCTACGAGCAGTACTTC
CASRNKGQGYEQYF